This entry concerns a single TCR beta chain. Germline V gene lookup returns CDR1 SGDLS and CDR2 YYNGEE. This CDR3 is built from 17 residues. Trimming cost V 2 bases and J 13 bases, with 28 bases left between them. The source of the sample is a study of shared clonotypes between healthy human individuals. Using about 220 ng DNA, about 30,000 T cell genomes, the sorted-subset replicate PCRs were run. Generated by immunoSEQ multiplex PCR, the TCRdb table keeps only in-frame clones and is missing some. Of roughly 760,000 clones listed, approximately 79% are singletons. Sequencing used memory CD4+ T cells sorted from blood. Subset specified: CD45RA-negative fraction. The V call is TRBV9, the J call TRBJ2-1; possibly TRBD1 for D (6 bases). The origin of this receptor is a woman in her thirties in good health. CDR3 coding DNA: TGTGCCAGCAGCGTCTCTTTCGGTGGTGCGTGGGGGCGGCACCAGTTCTTC. Its translation is CASSVSFGGAWGRHQFF.